A single sample is the source of the 3 T cell receptor beta chains below, sequenced in a study of cytomegalovirus exposure and HLA in healthy donors. Researchers ran the PCR with 60 Vbeta and 13 Jbeta primers. Method: immunoSEQ multiplex PCR; TCRdb's copy keeps in-frame clones and lacks some. The sample carries hundreds of thousands of clones, around nine tenths recorded once. Source material: PBMCs. The receptors here all came from a woman aged 18-29 years in good health and CMV-seronegative.

The J gene is TRBJ1-3, the V gene TRBV10-2; 9 nucleotides agree with TRBD1. CDR3 length equals 15 residues. V was clipped by 6 bases and J by 2 bases; unmatched bases: 5. Per germline, CDR1 WSHSY and CDR2 SAAADI. CDR3 residues: CASSRDREAGNTIYF. The CDR3 nucleotides are TGCGCCAGCAGCCGGGACAGGGAAGCTGGAAACACCATATATTTT.

The chain couples TRBV19 to TRBJ2-1; 8 bases line up with TRBD1. Germline lookup yields CDR1 LNHDA and CDR2 SQIVND (reference sequence). The V segment lost 1 base and the J segment 9 bases; nucleotides outside the gene matches: 5. This CDR3 has 14 amino acids. This CDR3 is CASSIVQGAREQFF. The CDR3 DNA sequence: TGTGCCAGTAGTATAGTCCAGGGGGCACGTGAGCAGTTCTTC.

The V and J genes are TRBV5-1 and TRBJ1-1; D may be TRBD1 (5 bases). The V gene's germline CDR1 is SGHRS and CDR2 YFSETQ. The CDR3 extends over 15 amino acids. Deletions cut 2 bases from V and 4 bases from J, with 15 bases between. The DNA of the CDR3 is TGCGCCAGCAGCTTCTCAGCGGGGGTTACCACTGAAGCTTTCTTT. This encodes CASSFSAGVTTEAFF.